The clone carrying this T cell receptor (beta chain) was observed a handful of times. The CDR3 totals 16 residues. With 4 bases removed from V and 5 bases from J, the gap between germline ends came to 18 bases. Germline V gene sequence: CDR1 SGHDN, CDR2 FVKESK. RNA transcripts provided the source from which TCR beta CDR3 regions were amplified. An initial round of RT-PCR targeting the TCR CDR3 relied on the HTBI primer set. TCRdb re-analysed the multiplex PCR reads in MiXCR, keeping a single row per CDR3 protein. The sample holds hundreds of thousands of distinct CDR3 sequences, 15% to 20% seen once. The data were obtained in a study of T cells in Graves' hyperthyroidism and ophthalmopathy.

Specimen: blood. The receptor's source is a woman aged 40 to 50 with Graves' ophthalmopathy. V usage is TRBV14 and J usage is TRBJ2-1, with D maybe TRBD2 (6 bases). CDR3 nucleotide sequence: TGTGCCAGCAGCCCCCTCTCCACCGGGACTGACAATGAGCAGTTCTTC. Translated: CASSPLSTGTDNEQFF.